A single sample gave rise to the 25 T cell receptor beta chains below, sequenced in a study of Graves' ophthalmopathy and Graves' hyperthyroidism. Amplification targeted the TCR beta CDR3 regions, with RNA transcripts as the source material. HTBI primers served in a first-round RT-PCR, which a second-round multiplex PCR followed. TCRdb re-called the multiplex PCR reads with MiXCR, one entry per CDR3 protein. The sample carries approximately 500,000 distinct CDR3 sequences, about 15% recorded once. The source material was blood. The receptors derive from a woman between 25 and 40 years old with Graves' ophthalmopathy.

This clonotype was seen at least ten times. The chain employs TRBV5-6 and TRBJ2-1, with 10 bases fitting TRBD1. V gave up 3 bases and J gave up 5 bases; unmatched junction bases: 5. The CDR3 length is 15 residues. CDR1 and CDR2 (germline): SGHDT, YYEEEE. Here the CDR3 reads CASSSWDRGDNEQFF. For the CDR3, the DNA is TGTGCCAGCAGCTCCTGGGACAGGGGCGACAATGAGCAGTTCTTC.

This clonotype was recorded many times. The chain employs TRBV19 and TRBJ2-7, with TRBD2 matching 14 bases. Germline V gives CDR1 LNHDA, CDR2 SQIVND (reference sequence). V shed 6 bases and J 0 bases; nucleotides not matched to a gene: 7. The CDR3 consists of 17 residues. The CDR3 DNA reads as TGTGCCAGTAGCACCGGGACTAGCGGGAGACCCTCCTACGAGCAGTACTTC. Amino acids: CASSTGTSGRPSYEQYF. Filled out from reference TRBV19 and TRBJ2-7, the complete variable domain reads DGGITQSPKYLFRKEGQNVTLSCEQNLNHDAMYWYRQDPGQGLRLIYYSQIVNDFQKGDIAEGYSVSREKKESFPLTVTSAQKNPTAFYLCASSTGTSGRPSYEQYFGPGTRLTVT.

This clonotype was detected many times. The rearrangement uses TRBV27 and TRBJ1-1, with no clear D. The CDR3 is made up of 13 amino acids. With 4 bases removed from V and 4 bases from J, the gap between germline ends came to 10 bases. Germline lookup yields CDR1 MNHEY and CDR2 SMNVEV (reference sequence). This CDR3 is CASSSQGSTEAFF. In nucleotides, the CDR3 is TGTGCCAGCAGTTCCCAAGGGAGCACTGAAGCTTTCTTT.

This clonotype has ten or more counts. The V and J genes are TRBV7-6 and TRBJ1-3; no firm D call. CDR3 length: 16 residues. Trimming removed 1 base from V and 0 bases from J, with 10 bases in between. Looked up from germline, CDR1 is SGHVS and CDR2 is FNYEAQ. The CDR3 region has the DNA TGTGCCAGCAGCTTAGATCTGGGGAGCTCTGGAAACACCATATATTTT. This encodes CASSLDLGSSGNTIYF.

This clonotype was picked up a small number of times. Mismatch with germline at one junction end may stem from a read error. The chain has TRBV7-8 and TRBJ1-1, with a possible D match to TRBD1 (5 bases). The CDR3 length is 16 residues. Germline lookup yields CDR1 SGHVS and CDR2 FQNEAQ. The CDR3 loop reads CASSKRPGGANTESFF. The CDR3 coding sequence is TGTGCCAGCAGCAAACGACCCGGAGGGGCGAACACTGAATCTTTCTTT.

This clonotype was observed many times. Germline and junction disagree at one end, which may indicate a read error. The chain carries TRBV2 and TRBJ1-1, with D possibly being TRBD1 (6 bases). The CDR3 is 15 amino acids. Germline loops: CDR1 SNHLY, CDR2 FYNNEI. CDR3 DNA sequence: TGTGCCAGCAGTGAAACCGGACAGAAAAACACTGAAGCTTCCTTT. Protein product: CASSETGQKNTEASF.

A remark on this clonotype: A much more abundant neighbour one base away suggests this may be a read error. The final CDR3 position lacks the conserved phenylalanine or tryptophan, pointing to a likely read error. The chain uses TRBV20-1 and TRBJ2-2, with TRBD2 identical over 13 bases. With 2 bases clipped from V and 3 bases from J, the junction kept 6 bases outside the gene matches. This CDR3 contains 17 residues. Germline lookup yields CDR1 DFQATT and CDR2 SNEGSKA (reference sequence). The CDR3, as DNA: TGCAGTGCTAGAACGGGACTAGCGGGAAGGTACACCGGGGAGCTGTTTTAT. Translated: CSARTGLAGRYTGELFY.

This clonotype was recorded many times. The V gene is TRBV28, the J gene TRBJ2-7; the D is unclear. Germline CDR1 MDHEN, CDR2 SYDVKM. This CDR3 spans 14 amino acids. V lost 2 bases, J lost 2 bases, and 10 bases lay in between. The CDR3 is CASSLKFRAYEQYF. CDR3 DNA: TGTGCCAGCAGTTTAAAATTTAGGGCCTACGAGCAGTACTTC. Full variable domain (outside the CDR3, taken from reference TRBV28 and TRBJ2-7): DVKVTQSSRYLVKRTGEKVFLECVQDMDHENMFWYRQDPGLGLRLIYFSYDVKMKEKGDIPEGYSVSREKKERFSLILESASTNQTSMYLCASSLKFRAYEQYFGPGTRLTVT.

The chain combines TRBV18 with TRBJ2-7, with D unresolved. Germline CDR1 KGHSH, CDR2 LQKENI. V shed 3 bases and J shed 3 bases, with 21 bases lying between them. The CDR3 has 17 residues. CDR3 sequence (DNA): TGTGCCAGCTCACCGCCCCGGACCGGCGCTCAGGTCTACGAGCAGTACTTC. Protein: CASSPPRTGAQVYEQYF.

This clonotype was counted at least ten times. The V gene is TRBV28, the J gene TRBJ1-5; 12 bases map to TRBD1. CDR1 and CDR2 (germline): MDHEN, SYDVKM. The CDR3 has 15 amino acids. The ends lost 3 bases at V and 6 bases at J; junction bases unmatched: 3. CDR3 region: CASSFRDRGLQPQHF. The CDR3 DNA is TGTGCCAGCAGTTTTAGGGACAGGGGGCTTCAGCCCCAGCATTTT.

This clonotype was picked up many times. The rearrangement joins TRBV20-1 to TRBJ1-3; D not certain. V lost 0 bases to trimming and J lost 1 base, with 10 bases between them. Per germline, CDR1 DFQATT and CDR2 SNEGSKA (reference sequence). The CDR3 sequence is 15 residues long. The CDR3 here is CSARDPRASGNTIYF. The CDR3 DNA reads TGCAGTGCTAGAGATCCAAGGGCTTCTGGAAACACCATATATTTT.

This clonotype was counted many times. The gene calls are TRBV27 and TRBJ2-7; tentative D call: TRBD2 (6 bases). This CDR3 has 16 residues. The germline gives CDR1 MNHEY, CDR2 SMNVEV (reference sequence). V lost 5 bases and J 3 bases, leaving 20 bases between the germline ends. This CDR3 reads CASSGTSRVGFYEQYF. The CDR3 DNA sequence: TGTGCCAGCAGTGGAACTAGCCGAGTCGGCTTCTACGAGCAGTACTTC.

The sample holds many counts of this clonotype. CDR3 DNA: TGTGCCAGCAGTTTATCCCTATGGGAGGCCTATGGCTACACCTTC. Translated: CASSLSLWEAYGYTF. The gene calls are TRBV12-3 or TRBV12-4 and TRBJ1-2; D gene unclear. This CDR3 is built from 15 residues. V lost 2 bases and J lost 4, with 14 bases in between.

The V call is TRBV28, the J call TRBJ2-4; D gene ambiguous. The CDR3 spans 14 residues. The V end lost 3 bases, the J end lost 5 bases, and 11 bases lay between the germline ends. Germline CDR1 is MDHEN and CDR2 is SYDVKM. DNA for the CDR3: TGTGCCAGCAGTTTTTGGGGTGAAGAAAACATTCAGTACTTC. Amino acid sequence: CASSFWGEENIQYF.

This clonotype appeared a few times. CDR3 bases: TGTGCCAGCAGTAAGCGACTAGAAGAGACCCAGTACTTC. Translation gives CASSKRLEETQYF. The chain joins TRBV12-3 or TRBV12-4 to TRBJ2-5, with D perhaps matching TRBD2 (6 bases). V was shortened by 5 bases and J by 3 bases, with 10 bases between the two germline ends. The CDR3 loop spans 13 amino acids.

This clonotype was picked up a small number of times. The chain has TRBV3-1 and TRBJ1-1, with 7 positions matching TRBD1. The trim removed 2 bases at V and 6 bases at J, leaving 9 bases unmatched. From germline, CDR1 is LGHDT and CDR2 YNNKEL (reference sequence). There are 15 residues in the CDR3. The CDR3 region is CASSQTMTGLAEAFF. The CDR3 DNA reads TGTGCCAGCAGCCAAACAATGACAGGGCTCGCTGAAGCTTTCTTT.

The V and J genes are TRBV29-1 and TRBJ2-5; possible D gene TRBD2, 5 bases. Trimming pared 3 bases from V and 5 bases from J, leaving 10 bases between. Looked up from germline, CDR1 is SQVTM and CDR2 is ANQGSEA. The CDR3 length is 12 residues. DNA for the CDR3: TGCAGCGTTGATCCCCGAGGGGAGACCCAGTACTTC. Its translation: CSVDPRGETQYF.

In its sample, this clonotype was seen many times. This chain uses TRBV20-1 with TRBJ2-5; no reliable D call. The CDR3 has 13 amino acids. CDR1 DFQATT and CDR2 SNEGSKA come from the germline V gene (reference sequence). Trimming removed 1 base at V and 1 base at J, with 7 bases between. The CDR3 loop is CSARVFTQETQYF. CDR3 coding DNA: TGCAGTGCTAGAGTGTTCACCCAAGAGACCCAGTACTTC.

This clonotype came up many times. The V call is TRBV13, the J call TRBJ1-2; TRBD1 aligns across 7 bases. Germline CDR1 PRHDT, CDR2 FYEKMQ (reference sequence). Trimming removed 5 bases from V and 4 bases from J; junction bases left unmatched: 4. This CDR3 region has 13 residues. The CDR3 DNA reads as TGTGCCAGCAGCCCGGGACAGACCTATGGCTACACCTTC. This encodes CASSPGQTYGYTF.

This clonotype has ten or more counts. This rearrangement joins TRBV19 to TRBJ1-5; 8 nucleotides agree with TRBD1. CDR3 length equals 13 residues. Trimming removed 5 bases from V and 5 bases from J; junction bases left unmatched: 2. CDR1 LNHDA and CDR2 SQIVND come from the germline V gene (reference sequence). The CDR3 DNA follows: TGTGCCAGTAGTCCGACAGGGGATCAGCCCCAGCATTTT. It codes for CASSPTGDQPQHF.

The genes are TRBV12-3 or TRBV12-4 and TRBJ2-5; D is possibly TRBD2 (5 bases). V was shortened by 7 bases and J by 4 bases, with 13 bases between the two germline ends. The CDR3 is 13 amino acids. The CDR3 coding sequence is TGTGCCAGCACCCCGGGGTGGGGAGAGACCCAGTACTTC. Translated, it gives CASTPGWGETQYF.

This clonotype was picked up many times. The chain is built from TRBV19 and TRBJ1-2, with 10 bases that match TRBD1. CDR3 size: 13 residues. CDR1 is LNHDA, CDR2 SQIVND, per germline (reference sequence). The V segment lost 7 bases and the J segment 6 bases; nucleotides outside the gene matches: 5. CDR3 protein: CASTVGQGNGYTF. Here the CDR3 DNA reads TGTGCCAGTACCGTGGGACAGGGGAATGGCTACACCTTC.

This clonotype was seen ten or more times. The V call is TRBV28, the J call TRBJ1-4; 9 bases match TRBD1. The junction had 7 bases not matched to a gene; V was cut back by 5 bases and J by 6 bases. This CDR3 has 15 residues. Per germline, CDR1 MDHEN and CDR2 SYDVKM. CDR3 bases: TGTGCCAGCAGTCTTCCGGGACAGGGTTATGAAAAACTGTTTTTT. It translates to CASSLPGQGYEKLFF.

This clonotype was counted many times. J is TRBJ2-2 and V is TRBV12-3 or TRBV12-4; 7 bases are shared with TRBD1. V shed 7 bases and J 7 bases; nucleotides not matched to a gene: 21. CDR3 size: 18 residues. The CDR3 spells CASTIITPGQASSGELFF. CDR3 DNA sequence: TGTGCCAGCACCATCATCACCCCAGGACAGGCTTCGAGCGGGGAGCTGTTTTTT.

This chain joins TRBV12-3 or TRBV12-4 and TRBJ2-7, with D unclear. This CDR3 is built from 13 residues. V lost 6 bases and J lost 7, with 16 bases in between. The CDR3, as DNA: TGTGCCAGCAGACCCGAGGCAGGAAGGGAGCAGTACTTC. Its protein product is CASRPEAGREQYF.